This entry lists 32 T cell receptor beta chains sequenced from one sample in a study of T cell responses to AZD1222 COVID-19 vaccine. TCRdb's table, derived via immunoSEQ multiplex PCR, lists solely in-frame clones and lacks some. The sample contains 120,000 or so clones, approximately 89% of which appear only once. The sequences come from peripheral blood, collected on day 0 of AZD1222 vaccination. The receptors were sampled from an adult in good health.

The chain employs TRBV18 and TRBJ2-1; 10 positions agree with TRBD1. This CDR3 comprises 14 residues. The J segment lost 8 bases and the V segment lost 3 bases, leaving 4 bases of the junction unmatched. Germline lookup yields CDR1 KGHSH and CDR2 LQKENI. The CDR3 loop is CASSPGTGDDEQFF. The CDR3 nucleotides are TGTGCCAGCTCACCGGGGACAGGGGACGATGAGCAGTTCTTC. Looking up the rest from reference TRBV18 and TRBJ2-1 gives the full variable domain: NAGVMQNPRHLVRRRGQEARLRCSPMKGHSHVYWYRQLPEEGLKFMVYLQKENIIDESGMPKERFSAEFPKEGPSILRIQQVVRGDSAAYFCASSPGTGDDEQFFGPGTRLTVL.

The rearrangement uses TRBV27 and TRBJ1-1, with 9 bases fitting TRBD1. The germline V gene encodes CDR1 MNHEY and CDR2 SMNVEV (reference sequence). The CDR3 runs to 15 residues. V lost 3 bases, J lost 4 bases, and 6 bases stayed unmatched. The CDR3, as DNA: TGTGCCAGCAGTTTGGGGGACAGGGTCGGCACTGAAGCTTTCTTT. Translating gives CASSLGDRVGTEAFF.

This chain joins TRBV19 and TRBJ2-3, with 12 bases that match TRBD2. The germline V gene has CDR1 LNHDA and CDR2 SQIVND (reference sequence). J lost 6 bases, V lost 5 bases, and 9 bases had no gene match. The CDR3 is made up of 16 amino acids. CDR3 protein: CASSVTSGGPADTQYF. The CDR3 region has the DNA TGTGCCAGTAGTGTCACTAGCGGGGGGCCGGCGGATACGCAGTATTTT.

This sequence joins TRBV2 and TRBJ1-1, with TRBD1 matching over 7 bases. Germline lookup yields CDR1 SNHLY and CDR2 FYNNEI. Germline trimming cut 10 bases from V and 1 base from J; bases unmatched to any gene: 6. This CDR3 region has 13 residues. Here the CDR3 reads CAILTGRNTEAFF. Written as DNA, the CDR3 is TGTGCCATTCTGACAGGGCGGAACACTGAAGCTTTCTTT.

This clone is a singleton in its sample. The rearrangement links TRBV7-9 to TRBJ2-7; no reliable D call. Germline V CDR1 and CDR2: SEHNR, FQNEAQ (reference sequence). V shed 4 bases and J shed 9 bases, with 13 bases lying between them. This CDR3 spans 12 amino acids. DNA for the CDR3: TGTGCCAGCAGCTCAGGAAGCGACCCGCAGTACTTC. This gives the protein CASSSGSDPQYF.

CDR3: CASSLTGAFF. As DNA, the CDR3 is TGTGCCAGCAGCTTGACAGGTGCTTTCTTT. The rearrangement links TRBV5-8 to TRBJ1-1; weak D call: TRBD1 (5 bases). This CDR3 has 10 residues. Looked up from germline, CDR1 is SGHTS and CDR2 is YDEGEE. V gave up 1 base and J gave up 11 bases, with 6 bases separating them.

V usage is TRBV4-3 and J usage is TRBJ2-7; D is uncertain. The V end lost 4 bases, the J end lost 0 bases, and 10 bases lay between the germline ends. Germline-derived CDR1 and CDR2 are LGHNA and YSLEER. This CDR3 region has 14 residues. DNA for the CDR3: TGCGCCAGCAGCCGGGCCGCCCTCTCCTACGAGCAGTACTTC. Its protein is CASSRAALSYEQYF.

This sequence joins TRBV18 and TRBJ1-1; D may be TRBD1 (5 bases). CDR3 length: 14 amino acids. The germline V gene has CDR1 KGHSH and CDR2 LQKENI. The V end was cut by 2 bases, the J end by 3 bases, with 10 bases between. DNA for the CDR3: TGTGCCAGCTCACCATCCGGGGGGGACACTGAAGCTTTCTTT. This gives the protein CASSPSGGDTEAFF.

The chain employs TRBV7-2 and TRBJ2-3; the D is unclear. The CDR3 is 12 residues long. CDR1 is SGHTA and CDR2 is FQGNSA in the germline V gene. V lost 3 bases and J 4 bases, leaving 5 bases between the germline ends. The CDR3, as DNA: TGTGCCAGCAGCTTCGGACCAGATACGCAGTATTTT. Protein: CASSFGPDTQYF.

V and J are TRBV30 and TRBJ1-5; no clear D. Germline CDR1 and CDR2: GTSNPN and SVGIG (reference sequence). Trimming cost V 7 bases and J 0 bases, with 19 bases left between them. The CDR3 consists of 16 residues. CDR3 protein: CALDGPGRFSNQPQHF. DNA for the CDR3: TGTGCCTTGGATGGACCCGGACGGTTTAGCAATCAGCCCCAGCATTTT.

The chain has TRBV5-6 and TRBJ2-7, with TRBD1 as a possible D gene (5 bases). V lost 5 bases and J lost 0, with 9 bases in between. This CDR3 spans 13 amino acids. Germline CDR1 SGHDT, CDR2 YYEEEE. CDR3 coding DNA: TGTGCCAGCAGTAACGACAGCTCCTACGAGCAGTACTTC. Its protein product is CASSNDSSYEQYF.

J is TRBJ1-1 and V is TRBV4-1, with D perhaps TRBD1 (5 bases). This CDR3 is 15 amino acids long. V was clipped by 3 bases and J by 1 base, with 12 bases between them. Germline V CDR1 and CDR2: MGHRA, YSYEKL. The CDR3 nucleotides read TGCGCCAGCAGCCAGACGGGACTAAGGAACACTGAAGCTTTCTTT. Residues: CASSQTGLRNTEAFF.

V and J are TRBV7-9 and TRBJ1-1; possible D gene TRBD1, 5 bases. Germline values: CDR1 SEHNR, CDR2 FQNEAQ (reference sequence). Trimming removed 3 bases from V and 4 bases from J, with 12 bases in between. This CDR3 has 14 residues. The CDR3: CASSFRDGGTEAFF. Here the CDR3 DNA reads TGTGCCAGCAGCTTCAGGGATGGGGGCACTGAAGCTTTCTTT.

This clone came up a few times. The chain uses TRBV28 and TRBJ1-5; D is unclear. V lost 5 bases to trimming and J lost 3 bases, with 11 bases between them. CDR3 length: 14 residues. Germline assignment: CDR1 MDHEN and CDR2 SYDVKM. The CDR3 DNA reads as TGTGCCAGCAGTCTGACAAAACCCAATCAGCCCCAGCATTTT. It yields the protein CASSLTKPNQPQHF.

The chain couples TRBV27 to TRBJ2-1; D call uncertain. Trimming cost V 7 bases and J 7 bases, with 8 bases left between them. This CDR3 is 11 amino acids long. CDR1 is MNHEY, CDR2 SMNVEV, per germline (reference sequence). In nucleotides, the CDR3 is TGTGCCAGCACCGGCGGAAATGAGCAGTTCTTC. This translates into CASTGGNEQFF.

The chain joins TRBV6-5 to TRBJ2-1; no definite D call. The CDR3 is 13 amino acids. The germline gives CDR1 MNHEY, CDR2 SVGAGI. Trimming took 0 bases from V and 5 from J, leaving 5 bases between them. CDR3 in amino acids: CASSYSGDNEQFF. CDR3 nucleotides: TGTGCCAGCAGTTACTCGGGTGACAATGAGCAGTTCTTC.

The J gene is TRBJ2-2, the V gene TRBV4-3; unclear D gene. V was trimmed by 0 bases and J by 6 bases, leaving 8 bases between them. The CDR3 has 14 amino acids. CDR1 is LGHNA and CDR2 is YSLEER in the germline V gene. In nucleotides, the CDR3 is TGCGCCAGCAGCCAAGATTATACCCCCGGGGAGCTGTTTTTT. Protein product: CASSQDYTPGELFF.

CDR3 sequence reads: CASSPVGETQYF. The CDR3, as DNA: TGTGCCAGCAGCCCCGTCGGAGAGACCCAGTACTTC. The chain uses TRBV5-4 and TRBJ2-5; D gene uncertain. The germline gives CDR1 SGHNT, CDR2 YYREEE (reference sequence). This CDR3 contains 12 residues. The V and J ends lost 4 bases and 4 bases respectively, with 8 bases between them.

This rearrangement joins TRBV7-2 to TRBJ2-7; 7 nucleotides align to TRBD2. The V gene end was trimmed by 4 bases and the J gene end by 7 bases; junction bases not matched to a gene: 10. The CDR3 runs 14 residues. Germline V lookup: CDR1 SGHTA, CDR2 FQGNSA. The CDR3 sequence is CASSWLAGTGEQYF. CDR3 DNA sequence: TGTGCCAGCAGCTGGTTAGCGGGTACGGGGGAGCAGTACTTC. Combining the CDR3 with reference TRBV7-2 and TRBJ2-7 gives the whole variable domain GAGVSQSPSNKVTEKGKDVELRCDPISGHTALYWYRQSLGQGLEFLIYFQGNSAPDKSGLPSDRFSAERTGGSVSTLTIQRTQQEDSAVYLCASSWLAGTGEQYFGPGTRLTVT.

A word on this clone: Compared with germline, one end of the junction differs, possibly owing to a read error. This sequence joins TRBV2 and TRBJ2-3, with D perhaps TRBD1 (5 bases). CDR3 length: 12 residues. Germline loops: CDR1 SNHLY, CDR2 FYNNEI. The chain's CDR3 is CASSEVAGTRDF. The CDR3 nucleotides read TGTGCCAGCAGTGAAGTGGCTGGAACCAGGGATTTT.

This rearrangement joins TRBV25-1 to TRBJ2-7, with D possibly matching TRBD2 (6 bases). The CDR3 runs to 14 residues. Germline CDR1 is MGHDK and CDR2 is SYGVNS. The V end lost 5 bases, the J end lost 4 bases, and 15 bases lay between the germline ends. CDR3 residues: CASSSFGSVYEQYF. The CDR3 DNA sequence: TGTGCCAGCAGTTCTTTCGGGAGTGTGTACGAGCAGTACTTC.

This clone was seen a handful of times. At one end the junction does not follow the germline gene, possibly because of a read error. V is TRBV4-1 and J is TRBJ2-1, with 9 bases identical to TRBD2. In germline, CDR1 is MGHRA, CDR2 YSYEKL. The CDR3 covers 13 residues. CDR3 bases: TGCGCCAGCAGCCAAGATAGGGGACTAGCAATCCTCTTC. It codes for CASSQDRGLAILF.

The chain employs TRBV4-1 and TRBJ2-1; the D is unclear. Trimming shortened V by 1 base and J by 0 bases, and 13 bases separated the two germline ends. Germline V gene data show CDR1 as MGHRA and CDR2 as YSYEKL. The CDR3 is 17 amino acids. CDR3 loop: CASSQVPTDNSYNEQFF. In nucleotides, the CDR3 is TGCGCCAGCAGCCAAGTGCCTACGGATAACTCCTACAATGAGCAGTTCTTC.

V and J are TRBV7-2 and TRBJ1-5; D ambiguous. Germline V gene sequence: CDR1 SGHTA, CDR2 FQGNSA. The CDR3 consists of 13 residues. V dropped 5 bases and J dropped 7 bases, with 12 bases sitting between them. CDR3 bases: TGTGCCAGCAGCCCCGACATTCGCCAGCCCCAGCATTTT. Translating gives CASSPDIRQPQHF.

The chain couples TRBV27 to TRBJ2-3, with 7 bases that match TRBD2. The germline gives CDR1 MNHEY, CDR2 SMNVEV (reference sequence). V lost 3 bases, J lost 0 bases, and 3 bases stayed unmatched. The CDR3 consists of 15 residues. CDR3 amino acids: CASSFGAGSTDTQYF. The DNA of the CDR3 is TGTGCCAGCAGTTTTGGAGCGGGGAGCACAGATACGCAGTATTTT.

The chain links TRBV3-1 (or the pseudogene TRBV3-2) to TRBJ2-7; weak D call: TRBD2 (6 bases). Germline-derived CDR1 and CDR2 are LGHDT and YNNKEL (reference sequence). Deletions cut 4 bases from V and 6 bases from J, with 10 bases between. CDR3 size: 12 residues. The CDR3 bases are TGTGCCAGCAGCCCAGGGACTCTCGAGCAGTACTTC. Its protein is CASSPGTLEQYF.

The genes are TRBV3-1 (or the pseudogene TRBV3-2) and TRBJ2-1; 9 nucleotides line up with TRBD2. CDR1 and CDR2 from the germline V gene are LGHDT and YNNKEL (reference sequence). The CDR3 extends over 19 amino acids. The trim removed 3 bases at V and 2 bases at J, leaving 14 bases unmatched. The CDR3 region is CASSQDLGLAGRPYNEQFF. The CDR3 DNA follows: TGTGCCAGCAGCCAGGACCTAGGGCTAGCGGGGCGACCCTACAATGAGCAGTTCTTC.

This rearrangement joins TRBV5-8 to TRBJ2-7, with D possibly TRBD1 on 6 matching bases. Trimming stripped 4 bases from V and 2 bases from J, with 13 bases between. The CDR3 is 14 amino acids. The germline gives CDR1 SGHTS, CDR2 YDEGEE. The DNA of the CDR3 is TGTGCCAGCAGCCCCCGGGCAGGGGCCTACGAGCAGTACTTC. This sequence encodes CASSPRAGAYEQYF.

The chain employs TRBV6-2 or TRBV6-3 and TRBJ2-4; no definite D call. The germline V gene encodes CDR1 MNHEY and CDR2 SVGEGT. V lost 4 bases, J lost 9 bases, and 13 bases lay in between. The CDR3 covers 13 residues. CDR3 in amino acids: CASSSEGLVIQYF. CDR3 bases: TGTGCCAGCAGTTCCGAAGGGCTCGTCATTCAGTACTTC.

This sequence joins TRBV27 and TRBJ1-1; 10 bases map to TRBD1. V lost 5 bases and J lost 2; bases outside the gene matches: 8. Germline CDR1 MNHEY, CDR2 SMNVEV (reference sequence). The CDR3 covers 16 residues. In nucleotides, the CDR3 is TGTGCCAGCAGTCAAGGGACAGGGGTTTTAAACACTGAAGCTTTCTTT. This gives the protein CASSQGTGVLNTEAFF.

The chain combines TRBV7-9 with TRBJ2-5; 8 bases line up with TRBD2. The CDR3 runs to 13 residues. Germline CDR1 reads SEHNR; CDR2 reads FQNEAQ (reference sequence). With V trimmed by 8 bases and J by 2 bases, 4 bases remained unmatched. This chain's CDR3 is CASHTSGQETQYF. The CDR3 nucleotides read TGTGCCAGCCACACTAGCGGACAAGAGACCCAGTACTTC.

The rearrangement uses TRBV6-2 or TRBV6-3 and TRBJ1-5; 9 nucleotides align to TRBD1. The J segment lost 7 bases and the V segment lost 6 bases, leaving 10 bases of the junction unmatched. The CDR3 is 15 residues long. From germline, CDR1 is MNHEY and CDR2 SVGEGT. CDR3 sequence (DNA): TGTGCCAGCAGCAACGGACAGGGGATCGGACAGCCCCAGCATTTT. As protein: CASSNGQGIGQPQHF.